This T cell receptor beta chain was captured by sequencing in a study of CXCR3-negative and CXCR3-positive naive CD8 T cells. Libraries were UMI-labeled 5' RACE TRB cDNA. TCRdb reprocessed the 5' RACE reads, keeping one entry per CDR3 protein, no DNA. Here the sample table reports 130,000 or so distinct CDR3 sequences. Source material: naive CXCR3- CD8+ T cells from blood. Subset denoted: CD45RO-CCR7+CD27+CD95- naive CD8+ T cells lacking CXCR3 (TNR3-). The origin of this receptor is a human donor in good health. Some clones in this sample may be carry-over from other donors' samples.

The chain's CDR3 is CASSLEFGTGTYEQYF. The J gene is TRBJ2-7, the V gene TRBV5-1; absent DNA, TCRdb's TRBD1 call cannot be checked. CDR3 size: 16 residues. CDR1 is SGHRS, CDR2 YFSETQ, per germline.